This TCR beta chain originates from a study of T cells after yellow fever vaccination. Germline V gene sequence: CDR1 SQVTM, CDR2 ANQGSEA. Trimming shortened V by 0 bases and J by 8 bases, and 8 bases separated the two germline ends. CDR3 length equals 12 residues. One entry per CDR3 protein, called by TCRdb with MiXCR from the 5' RACE reads. The sample yields around 63,000 distinct CDR3 sequences, 7.4% seen once. This clonotype was seen repeatedly, ten times or more. The source material was CD8+ T cells sorted from PBMCs, sampled 15 days after the yellow fever booster vaccination. The TCR sequence derives from a man aged 30-40 years who received the YFV17D yellow fever vaccine. The chain has TRBV29-1 and TRBJ2-1; D unresolved. CDR3 sequence (DNA): TGCAGCGTTGAAGAAGGTACCTATGAGCAGTTCTTC. Protein product: CSVEEGTYEQFF.